This TCR beta chain was sequenced in a study of control samples from healthy donors and cancer patients. Germline V gene lookup returns CDR1 GTSNPN and CDR2 SVGIG (reference sequence). This CDR3 is 15 amino acids long. V gave up 0 bases and J gave up 9 bases, with 15 bases separating them. Sequencing was performed with immunoSEQ multiplex PCR; in TCRdb, only in-frame clones are kept and a portion is missing. This sample has about 57,000 clones; roughly 94% occur once, and the top ten carry almost 4%. This chain joins TRBV30 and TRBJ1-6, with D possibly being TRBD1 (6 bases). The sample consisted of blood. This TCR derives from a man aged 30 to 39 in good health. The CDR3 loop is CAWSVQGNVGSPLHF. The CDR3 DNA follows: TGTGCCTGGAGTGTACAGGGTAATGTGGGTTCACCCCTCCACTTT.